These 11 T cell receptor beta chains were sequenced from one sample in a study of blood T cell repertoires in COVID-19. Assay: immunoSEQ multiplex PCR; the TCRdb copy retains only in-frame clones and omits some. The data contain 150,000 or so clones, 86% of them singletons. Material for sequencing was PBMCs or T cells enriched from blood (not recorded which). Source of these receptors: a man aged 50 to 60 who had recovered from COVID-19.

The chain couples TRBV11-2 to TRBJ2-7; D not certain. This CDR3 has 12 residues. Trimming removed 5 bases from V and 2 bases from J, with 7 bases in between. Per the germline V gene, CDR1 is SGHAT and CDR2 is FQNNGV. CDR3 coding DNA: TGTGCCAGCAGCCCTCCTGCCTACGAGCAGTACGTC. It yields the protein CASSPPAYEQYV.

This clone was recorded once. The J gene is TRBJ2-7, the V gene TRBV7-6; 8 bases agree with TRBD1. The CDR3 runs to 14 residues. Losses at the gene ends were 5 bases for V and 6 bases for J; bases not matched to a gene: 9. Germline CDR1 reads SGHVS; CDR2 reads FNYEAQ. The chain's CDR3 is CASSQSRGPGEQYF. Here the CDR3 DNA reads TGTGCCAGCAGCCAATCCAGGGGGCCGGGCGAGCAGTACTTC.

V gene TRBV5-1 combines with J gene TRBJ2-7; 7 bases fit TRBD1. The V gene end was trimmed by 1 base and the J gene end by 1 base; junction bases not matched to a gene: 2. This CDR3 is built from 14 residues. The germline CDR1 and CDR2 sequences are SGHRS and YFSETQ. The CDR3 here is CASSLSGQSYEQYF. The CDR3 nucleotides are TGCGCCAGCAGCTTGTCGGGACAGTCCTACGAGCAGTACTTC.

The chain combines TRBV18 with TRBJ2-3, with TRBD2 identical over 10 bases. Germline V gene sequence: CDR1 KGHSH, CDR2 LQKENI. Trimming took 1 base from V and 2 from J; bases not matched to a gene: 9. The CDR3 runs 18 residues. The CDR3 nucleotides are TGTGCCAGCTCACCACAACGGCTAGCGGGAGTCCTCACAGATACGCAGTATTTT. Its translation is CASSPQRLAGVLTDTQYF.

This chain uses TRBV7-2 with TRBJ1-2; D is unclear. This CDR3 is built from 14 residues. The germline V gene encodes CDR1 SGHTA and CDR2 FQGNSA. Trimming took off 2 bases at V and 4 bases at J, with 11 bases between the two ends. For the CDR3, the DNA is TGTGCCAGCAGCTTATCCCCCACTTCCTATGGCTACACCTTC. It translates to CASSLSPTSYGYTF.

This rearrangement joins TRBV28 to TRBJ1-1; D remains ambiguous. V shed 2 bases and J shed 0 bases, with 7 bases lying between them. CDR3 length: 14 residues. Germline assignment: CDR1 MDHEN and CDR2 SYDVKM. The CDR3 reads CASSLGHLNTEAFF. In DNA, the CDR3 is TGTGCCAGCAGTTTAGGGCACCTGAACACTGAAGCTTTCTTT.

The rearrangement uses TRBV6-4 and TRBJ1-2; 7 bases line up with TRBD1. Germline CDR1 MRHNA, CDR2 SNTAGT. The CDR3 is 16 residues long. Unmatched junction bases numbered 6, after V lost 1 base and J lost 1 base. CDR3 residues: CASSDYATGDNYGYTF. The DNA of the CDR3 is TGTGCCAGCAGTGACTACGCAACAGGGGATAACTATGGCTACACCTTC.

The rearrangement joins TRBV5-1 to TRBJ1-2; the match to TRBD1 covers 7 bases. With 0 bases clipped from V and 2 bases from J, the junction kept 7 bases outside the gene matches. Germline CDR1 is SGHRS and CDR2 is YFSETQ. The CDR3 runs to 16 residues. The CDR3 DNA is TGCGCCAGCAGCTTGGCCCCGGGACAGCGAAACTATGGCTACACCTTC. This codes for CASSLAPGQRNYGYTF.

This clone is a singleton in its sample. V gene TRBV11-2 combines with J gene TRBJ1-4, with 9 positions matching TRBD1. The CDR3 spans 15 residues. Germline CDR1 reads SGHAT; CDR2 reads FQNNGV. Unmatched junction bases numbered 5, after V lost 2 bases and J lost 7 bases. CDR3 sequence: CASSLKQGAFEKLFF. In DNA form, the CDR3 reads TGTGCCAGCAGCTTAAAACAGGGGGCTTTTGAAAAACTGTTTTTT. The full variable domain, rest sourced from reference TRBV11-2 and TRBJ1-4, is EAGVAQSPRYKIIEKRQSVAFWCNPISGHATLYWYQQILGQGPKLLIQFQNNGVVDDSQLPKDRFSAERLKGVDSTLKIQPAKLEDSAVYLCASSLKQGAFEKLFFGSGTQLSVL.

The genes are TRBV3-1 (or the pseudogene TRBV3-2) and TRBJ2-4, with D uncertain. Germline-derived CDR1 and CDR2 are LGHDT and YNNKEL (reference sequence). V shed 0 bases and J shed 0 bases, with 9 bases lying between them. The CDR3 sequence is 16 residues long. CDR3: CASSQESQVAKNIQYF. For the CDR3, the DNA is TGTGCCAGCAGCCAAGAGTCTCAGGTAGCCAAAAACATTCAGTACTTC.

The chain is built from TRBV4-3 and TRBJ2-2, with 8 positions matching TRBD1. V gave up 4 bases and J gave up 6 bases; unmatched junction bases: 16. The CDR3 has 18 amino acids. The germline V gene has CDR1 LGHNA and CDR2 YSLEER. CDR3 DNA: TGCGCCAGCAGCCGTTCCTTGCCGGCAGGGGGCAACGCCGGGGAGCTGTTTTTT. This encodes CASSRSLPAGGNAGELFF.